This paragraph reports one TCR beta chain. These data are taken from a study of immune heterogeneity within non-small cell lung tumors. V lost 6 bases and J lost 4, with 12 bases in between. This CDR3 is built from 13 residues. The germline V gene has CDR1 MDHEN and CDR2 SYDVKM. Multiplex PCR amplified the TCR beta CDR3 region. Its first round ran for about 10 cycles with 32 V and 13 J primers. MiXCR, run by TCRdb on the multiplex PCR reads, gives a single entry per CDR3 protein. The repertoire holds roughly 15,000 distinct CDR3 sequences, with 30% to 35% as singletons. Bulk tumor gDNA, 550 to 600 ng per sample, served as the TCR template. Far-apart biopsies, several per primary tumor, were taken during surgery. Enrolled patients presented with newly diagnosed, previously untreated non-small cell lung cancer and underwent curative surgery.

The rearrangement links TRBV28 to TRBJ1-1, with D possibly matching TRBD1 (6 bases). The source material was lung tumor tissue. This clonotype originated in a woman in her forties or fifties with non-small cell lung cancer. The CDR3 DNA reads as TGTGCCAGCAGGGGGGGACATATCACTGAAGCTTTCTTT. Amino acid sequence: CASRGGHITEAFF.